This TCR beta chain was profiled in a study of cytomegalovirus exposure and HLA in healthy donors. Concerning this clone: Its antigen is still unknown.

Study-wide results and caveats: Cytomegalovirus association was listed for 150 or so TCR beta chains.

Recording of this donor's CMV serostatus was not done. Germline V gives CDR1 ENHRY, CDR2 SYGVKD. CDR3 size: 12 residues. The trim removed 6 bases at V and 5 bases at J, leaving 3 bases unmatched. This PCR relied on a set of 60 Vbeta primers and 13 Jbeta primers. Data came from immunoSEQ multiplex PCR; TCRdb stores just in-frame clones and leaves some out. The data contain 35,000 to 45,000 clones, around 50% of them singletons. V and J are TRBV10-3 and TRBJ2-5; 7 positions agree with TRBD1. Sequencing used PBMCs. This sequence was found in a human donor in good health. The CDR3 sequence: CAIRGQTETQYF. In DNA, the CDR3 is TGTGCCATCAGGGGACAGACGGAGACCCAGTACTTC.